This paragraph covers one TCR beta chain sequence. Per germline, CDR1 MNHEY and CDR2 SMNVEV (reference sequence). CDR3 length: 13 amino acids. Trimming pared 3 bases from V and 2 bases from J, leaving 7 bases between. This entry belongs to a study of T cell responses to AZD1222 COVID-19 vaccine. Produced via immunoSEQ multiplex PCR; TCRdb's table is partial and in-frame only. The sample lists around 160,000 clones, around 90% occurring once. The rearrangement uses TRBV27 and TRBJ1-2; D is unresolved. Material: peripheral blood, obtained on day 0 of AZD1222 vaccination. The clonotype was recovered from an adult in good health. As DNA, the CDR3 is TGTGCCAGCAGTTTTGCCGGAAACTATGGCTACACCTTC. Protein: CASSFAGNYGYTF.